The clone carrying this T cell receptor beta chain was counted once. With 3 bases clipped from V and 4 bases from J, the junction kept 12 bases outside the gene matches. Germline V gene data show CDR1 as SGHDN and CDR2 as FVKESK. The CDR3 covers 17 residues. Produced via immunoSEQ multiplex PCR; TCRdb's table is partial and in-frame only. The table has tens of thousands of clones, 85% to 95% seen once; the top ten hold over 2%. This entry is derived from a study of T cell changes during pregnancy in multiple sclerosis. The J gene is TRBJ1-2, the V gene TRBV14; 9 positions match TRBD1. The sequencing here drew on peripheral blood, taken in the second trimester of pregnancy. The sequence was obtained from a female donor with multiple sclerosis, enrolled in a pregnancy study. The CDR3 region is CASSQADPDRGIYGYTF. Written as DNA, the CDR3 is TGTGCCAGCAGCCAGGCGGATCCGGACAGGGGTATCTATGGCTACACCTTC.